The entry below gives a single T cell receptor beta chain sequence along with its context. Its antigen specificity is not known. The record has no base qualities; no much larger clone is one base away. Libraries were constructed by 5' RACE. Instrument used: Illumina HiSeq 2500. A second PCR of roughly 7 to 11 cycles was performed with a sample-barcoded 5' primer and a J-beta primer mix. A template-switch 5' adaptor carrying 12 random nucleotides introduced a unique molecular identifier onto each TCR beta cDNA molecule. Each sample yielded at least 2.5 million CDR3-containing paired-end reads. All of the RNA was converted into first-strand cDNA using the Mint cDNA synthesis kit, with a TRBC-specific oligonucleotide serving as the primer. All cDNA was treated with uracil-DNA glycosylase and then went through a first 18-cycle PCR with the universal primers M1SS and BC2_uni_R. The authors' pipeline ran thus. For normalization, 1 million high-quality reads were randomly selected from each sample, with every read carrying a distinct molecular identifier. Reads sharing molecular identifiers were discarded rather than binned into consensus sequences. MiTCR, with a Q25 quality threshold and the strictest error-elimination algorithm, was used for CDR3 identification, clonotype clustering and error correction. Lower-bound total TCR beta diversity was estimated with a nonparametric unseen species model using Euler transformation. TCRdb trimmed the raw reads at Q25, called clones with MiXCR and kept productive beta chains. Each entry merges the rows of one CDR3 protein and shows their most common DNA and genes. For this entry, the V and J calls and clone size follow TCRdb and not the study's own pipeline. The sample contains roughly 500,000 distinct CDR3 sequences, approximately 30% of them found a single time. The ten largest clones represent roughly 18% of the sample.

Between the V and J ends, shortened by 4 bases and 8 bases respectively, the junction contains 14 bases. Sequences SEHNR (CDR1) and FQNEAQ (CDR2) are obtained from the germline V gene (reference sequence). The CDR3 holds 14 amino acids from the cysteine to the phenylalanine. Only the CDR3 DNA stays, 42 bases, in frame from base 1. The data originate from a study of blood T cells in healthy people across ages (dated by TCRdb to about 2015). About the full investigation: In model experiments, template switching captured roughly one uniquely barcoded TCR beta cDNA molecule for every two T cells. To avoid experimental bias, donors of different ages were randomly spread across the sequencing lanes. Using deep sequencing normalized with unique cDNA molecular identifiers, the study measured how TCR beta repertoire diversity changes with age. Two additional independent replicas of 1 million unique cDNA reads from the same blood draw were analyzed for two donors (one aged 18 to 30 and one aged 80 or older). The donors were split into four age groups: young (average around 15 years), middle-aged (roughly 40), aged (approximately 60) and long-lived (approximately 80).

The paper's findings and limits, for the study overall: Since profiling was done on bulk unsorted PBMCs, naive and antigen-experienced compartments could not be conclusively compared. Compared with the aged group, the long-lived group had more naive CD4+ T cells, fewer expanded clones and increased TCR diversity, a pattern suggesting age selection. The percentage of naive T cells measured by flow cytometry correlated strongly with observed TCR beta diversity. Observed TCR beta diversity per million T cells fell roughly linearly with age, and a significant reduction was already apparent by age around 40. Estimates of total diversity based on one million sequenced T cells were regarded as lower bounds and as underestimates. Because the CMV infection status of the donors was unknown, age-related changes in expanded clonotypes may potentially have been confounded.

Donors were 35 to 40 systemically healthy Caucasian individuals from Russia aged roughly 6 to 100 years. Each donor gave ten milliliters of peripheral blood, collected into EDTA-treated Vacutainer tubes. Ficoll-Paque density-gradient centrifugation was used to isolate PBMCs, with at least 6.5 million per sample. Total RNA, at least 6 micrograms per sample, was extracted from PBMCs with Trizol reagent. Naive CD45RAhigh/CD27high T cell percentages were measured by flow cytometry on a PBMC aliquot from every donor. The receptor was derived from a woman between 65 and 79 years old in good health. This chain joins TRBV7-9 to TRBJ1-4; TRBD1 could be the D gene, as 6 bases match. Sequences were obtained from blood. The CDR3 protein: CASSSDRAREKLFF. The DNA reads TGTGCCAGCAGCTCGGACAGAGCCAGAGAAAAACTGTTTTTT.